Below are 20 T cell receptor beta chains sequenced from a single sample in a study of cytomegalovirus exposure and HLA in healthy donors. PCR amplification relied on 60 Vbeta primers (plus 13 Jbeta primers). Some clones are missing from TCRdb's copy, which holds only in-frame ones; the method was immunoSEQ multiplex PCR. The sample lists 130,000 to 150,000 clones, around 77% occurring once. Input material: PBMCs. The receptors were gathered from a woman aged 40 to 50 in good health and CMV-seropositive.

With respect to this clone: The sample has other DNA sequences that encode this CDR3 too. Written as DNA, the CDR3 is TGTGCCAGCAGCCGTCACTTGCCAGGGGGCTGGGACAAAAACATTCAGTACTTC. Amino acid sequence: CASSRHLPGGWDKNIQYF. The V call is TRBV7-4, the J call TRBJ2-4, with TRBD1 identical over 8 bases. The CDR3 covers 18 residues. The ends lost 5 bases at V and 3 bases at J; junction bases unmatched: 15. Germline V gene data show CDR1 as SGHVT and CDR2 as SQSDAQ.

The table lists this clone with a few counts. This chain connects TRBV10-1 to TRBJ1-1, with 7 bases fitting TRBD1. This CDR3 is 16 amino acids long. V was pared by 6 bases and J by 1 base, with 11 bases of the junction left unmatched. CDR1 and CDR2 (germline): WNHNN, SYGVQD (reference sequence). Here the CDR3 reads CASRGAEGARNTEAFF. The CDR3 nucleotides are TGCGCCAGCAGGGGGGCTGAGGGGGCAAGGAACACTGAAGCTTTCTTT.

The chain combines TRBV23-1 with TRBJ2-7; TRBD1 agrees at 11 bases. TRBV23-1 is identified as an open reading frame with a role that is uncertain. The CDR3 is 16 residues long. V shed 3 bases, J shed 2 bases, and the junction held 6 bases outside the gene matches. The CDR3 sequence is CASSHHRDRGTYEQYF. The DNA of the CDR3 is TGCGCCAGCAGTCACCACCGGGACAGGGGGACCTACGAGCAGTACTTC.

The J gene is TRBJ1-5, the V gene TRBV6-1; no firm D call. The V gene lost 1 base and the J gene lost 4 bases, with 11 bases spanning the gap. CDR3 length equals 15 residues. Germline lookup yields CDR1 MNHNS and CDR2 SASEGT. CDR3 protein: CASSEDMLANQPQHF. CDR3 coding DNA: TGTGCCAGCAGTGAAGACATGTTAGCAAATCAGCCCCAGCATTTT.

The CDR3: CASSVAYRGDGGANVLTF. Written as DNA, the CDR3 is TGTGCCAGCAGCGTAGCTTATCGGGGTGACGGTGGGGCCAACGTCCTGACTTTC. The chain carries TRBV9 and TRBJ2-6; weak D call: TRBD2 (5 bases). Trimming removed 0 bases from V and 3 bases from J, with 16 bases in between. The CDR3 totals 18 residues. Germline V gives CDR1 SGDLS, CDR2 YYNGEE.

The chain couples TRBV6-6 to TRBJ1-2; weak D call: TRBD1 (5 bases). Germline V lookup: CDR1 MNHNY, CDR2 SVGAGI (reference sequence). This CDR3 has 11 residues. V was clipped by 11 bases and J by 5 bases, with 12 bases between them. The CDR3 sequence is CAAGQDYGYTF. The CDR3 DNA is TGTGCCGCAGGGCAGGATTATGGCTACACCTTC.

The chain couples TRBV6-1 to TRBJ2-7; D might be TRBD2 (6 bases). V was clipped by 2 bases and J by 4 bases, with 15 bases between them. Looked up from germline, CDR1 is MNHNS and CDR2 is SASEGT. This CDR3 is 15 amino acids long. The CDR3 loop is CASSEILGRGYEQYF. The CDR3 DNA sequence: TGTGCCAGCAGTGAAATACTGGGGCGGGGTTACGAGCAGTACTTC.

The CDR3 sequence: CASSTDRTQPQHF. The DNA for the CDR3 is TGTGCCAGCAGCACCGACAGGACGCAGCCCCAGCATTTT. The chain recombines TRBV13 with TRBJ1-5, with D perhaps matching TRBD1 (6 bases). Trimming took off 5 bases at V and 7 bases at J, with 12 bases between the two ends. The germline CDR1 and CDR2 sequences are PRHDT and FYEKMQ (reference sequence). The CDR3 sequence is 13 residues long.

There are a few counts of this clone. The chain couples TRBV5-4 to TRBJ2-3, with TRBD2 as a possible D gene (7 bases). The germline gives CDR1 SGHNT, CDR2 YYREEE (reference sequence). V was cut by 3 bases and J by 3 bases, with 17 bases left in between. This CDR3 has 16 amino acids. The CDR3 protein is CASSSSRGAWTDTQYF. For the CDR3, the DNA is TGTGCCAGCAGCTCCTCCCGGGGGGCTTGGACAGATACGCAGTATTTT.

The rearrangement links TRBV7-3 to TRBJ2-2; D is unclear. V was shortened by 2 bases and J by 1 base, with 5 bases between the two germline ends. CDR1 is SGHTA, CDR2 FQGTGA, per germline. This CDR3 comprises 14 residues. The CDR3 is CASSLGGNTGELFF. CDR3 in DNA: TGTGCCAGCAGCTTAGGCGGGAACACCGGGGAGCTGTTTTTT.

This chain connects TRBV5-5 to TRBJ2-1; 7 nucleotides line up with TRBD1. The CDR3 has 14 amino acids. V dropped 4 bases and J dropped 6; count of bases not matched to a gene: 7. Germline values: CDR1 SGHKS, CDR2 YYEKEE (reference sequence). This CDR3 reads CASSRSRQGNEQFF. CDR3 in DNA: TGTGCCAGCAGCCGCTCGAGACAGGGCAATGAGCAGTTCTTC.

The chain joins TRBV6-1 to TRBJ2-7; the D is unclear. Germline V gene data show CDR1 as MNHNS and CDR2 as SASEGT. Trimming left V 8 bases short and J 0 bases short, with 11 bases between. The CDR3 has 13 amino acids. CDR3 DNA sequence: TGTGCCAGCTTAAAACCGAGCTCCTACGAGCAGTACTTC. Protein sequence: CASLKPSSYEQYF.

The count of this clone is one. The V gene is TRBV28, the J gene TRBJ1-2; perhaps TRBD1 as D (6 bases). Germline CDR1 and CDR2: MDHEN and SYDVKM. This CDR3 region has 14 residues. V was cut by 10 bases and J by 3 bases, with 18 bases left in between. The CDR3 loop is CATQGFQTYYGYTF. CDR3 nucleotide sequence: TGTGCCACCCAGGGGTTTCAGACCTACTATGGCTACACCTTC.

This clone turned up a few times. The CDR3 region has the DNA TGTGCCAGCAGGCGTGCACCGGTCGAGCAGTACTTC. This codes for CASRRAPVEQYF. The chain couples TRBV6-4 to TRBJ2-5; D remains unclear. The J call may be incorrect, as the DNA end agrees better with TRBJ2-7. CDR1 MRHNA and CDR2 SNTAGT come from the germline V gene. The CDR3 extends over 12 amino acids.

V usage is TRBV11-2 and J usage is TRBJ1-1; D gene unclear. The V end lost 2 bases, the J end lost 4 bases, and 14 bases lay between the germline ends. Germline CDR1 reads SGHAT; CDR2 reads FQNNGV. This CDR3 region has 15 residues. The CDR3 sequence is CASSLLGLLGTEAFF. CDR3 nucleotide sequence: TGTGCCAGCAGCTTACTCGGGTTGTTGGGCACTGAAGCTTTCTTT. The full variable domain, rest sourced from reference TRBV11-2 and TRBJ1-1, is EAGVAQSPRYKIIEKRQSVAFWCNPISGHATLYWYQQILGQGPKLLIQFQNNGVVDDSQLPKDRFSAERLKGVDSTLKIQPAKLEDSAVYLCASSLLGLLGTEAFFGQGTRLTVV.

This clone has a single count. The chain carries TRBV5-1 and TRBJ2-3; 7 nucleotides align to TRBD1. CDR1 is SGHRS, CDR2 YFSETQ, per germline. The CDR3 spans 15 residues. The ends lost 1 base at V and 0 bases at J; junction bases unmatched: 2. The CDR3 DNA is TGCGCCAGCAGCTTGTCGGGACAGAGCACAGATACGCAGTATTTT. Translation gives CASSLSGQSTDTQYF.

This chain connects TRBV2 to TRBJ2-1; a weak D match, TRBD2 (5 bases). Trimming left V 1 base short and J 3 bases short, with 13 bases between. Germline values: CDR1 SNHLY, CDR2 FYNNEI. The CDR3 spans 16 residues. CDR3 bases: TGTGCCAGCAGTGAAGGATGGGGAGTCAACTACAATGAGCAGTTCTTC. Translating it yields CASSEGWGVNYNEQFF.

The chain recombines TRBV7-9 with TRBJ2-2; maybe TRBD1 (6 bases). The CDR3 loop spans 14 amino acids. Germline V lookup: CDR1 SEHNR, CDR2 FQNEAQ (reference sequence). Trimming removed 5 bases from V and 1 base from J, with 8 bases in between. In DNA, the CDR3 is TGTGCCAGCAGCCGAGGGGGGAACACCGGGGAGCTGTTTTTT. Its protein is CASSRGGNTGELFF.

The sample holds one count of this clone. V is TRBV5-1 and J is TRBJ1-1; D perhaps matches TRBD1 (5 bases). Trimming took 5 bases from V and 1 from J, leaving 9 bases between them. This CDR3 comprises 13 residues. Germline CDR1 is SGHRS and CDR2 is YFSETQ. CDR3 amino acids: CASSPGGNTEAFF. The CDR3, as DNA: TGCGCCAGCAGTCCCGGGGGGAACACTGAAGCTTTCTTT.

The V call is TRBV11-2, the J call TRBJ1-1; a possible D gene is TRBD1 (5 bases). Trimming shortened V by 5 bases and J by 4 bases, and 14 bases separated the two germline ends. Germline CDR1 reads SGHAT; CDR2 reads FQNNGV. This CDR3 has 14 amino acids. CDR3 region: CASSTNQGGTEAFF. The CDR3 DNA reads as TGTGCCAGCAGCACAAACCAGGGTGGCACTGAAGCTTTCTTT. Full variable domain (remainder filled in from reference TRBV11-2 and TRBJ1-1): EAGVAQSPRYKIIEKRQSVAFWCNPISGHATLYWYQQILGQGPKLLIQFQNNGVVDDSQLPKDRFSAERLKGVDSTLKIQPAKLEDSAVYLCASSTNQGGTEAFFGQGTRLTVV.